This note documents a single TCR beta chain sequence. Its specificity is unknown. Looked up from germline, CDR1 is SGHDT and CDR2 is YYEEEE. CDR3 length: 15 residues. V was trimmed by 2 bases and J by 2 bases, leaving 13 bases between them. This sample is drawn from a study of cytomegalovirus exposure and HLA in healthy donors. Donors had nominal health at sampling but likely had unrecorded immune exposures. The PCR was carried out with 60 Vbeta primers and 13 Jbeta primers. Some clones are missing from TCRdb's copy, which holds only in-frame ones; the method was immunoSEQ multiplex PCR. This table holds 60,000 to 75,000 clones. Study-wide findings and caveats: Further analysis, carried out later, found HLA-associated TCR beta chains more clonally expanded than equally common other chains. Fewer N-insertions (relative to the approximately 700-donor mean) were reportedly seen in an Asian-associated ancestry cluster in a later analysis.

The source material was PBMCs. The clonotype comes from a female donor in good health and CMV-seropositive. V usage is TRBV5-6 and J usage is TRBJ1-2; D is ambiguous. The CDR3 protein is CASSFRSPGNYGYTF. In DNA, the CDR3 is TGTGCCAGCAGCTTTCGGTCCCCCGGGAACTATGGCTACACCTTC.